A selection of T cell receptor beta chains follows, all from one sample in a study of T cell responses to AZD1222 COVID-19 vaccine. Clones were read by immunoSEQ multiplex PCR, and TCRdb kept only the in-frame ones, dropping some. The data show 150,000 to 200,000 clones, 88% seen once. The sample consisted of peripheral blood, taken on day 0 of AZD1222 vaccination. These receptors were taken from an adult in good health. The CDR3 runs from the conserved cysteine through the conserved F or W.

CDR3 protein: CAISESASTNEKLFF; V gene: TRBV10-3; J gene: TRBJ1-4
CDR3 protein: CASSRRNTGELFF; V gene: TRBV16; J gene: TRBJ2-2
CDR3 protein: CASQSRDSPHYEQYF; V gene: TRBV19; J gene: TRBJ2-7
CDR3 protein: CASRGTGYGYTF; V gene: TRBV2; J gene: TRBJ1-2
CDR3 protein: CASSLRTGTTGELFF; V gene: TRBV5-4; J gene: TRBJ2-2
CDR3 protein: CASSQGGQGGRETQYF; V gene: TRBV3-1/TRBV3-2; J gene: TRBJ2-5
CDR3 protein: CASSLDPAGQGYNEQFF; V gene: TRBV5-1; J gene: TRBJ2-1
CDR3 protein: CASSYSFVTDTDTQYF; V gene: TRBV6-5; J gene: TRBJ2-3
CDR3 protein: CASRSTGVRSYTF; V gene: TRBV28; J gene: TRBJ1-2
CDR3 protein: CATSEPATGGNYGYTF; V gene: TRBV24-1; J gene: TRBJ1-2
CDR3 protein: CASVLEETQYF; V gene: TRBV6-5; J gene: TRBJ2-5